This T cell receptor (beta chain) came from a study of cytomegalovirus exposure and HLA in healthy donors. Whole-study findings and limits: A reported reduction in N-insertions relative to the roughly 670-donor mean was seen in an Asian-associated ancestry cluster in a later analysis. The presence/absence work took it that sequencing depth was about the same across donors. In a later analysis, the majority of CMV-associated beta chains seemingly showed HLA restriction. CMV serostatus was the only recorded immune exposure for donors.

As for this clone: Its antigen is not known.

Germline V CDR1 and CDR2: SQVTM, ANQGSEA. This CDR3 is built from 13 residues. Trimming shortened V by 6 bases and J by 2 bases, and 13 bases separated the two germline ends. Use of 60 Vbeta and 13 Jbeta primers characterized the PCR. The repertoire was sequenced with immunoSEQ multiplex PCR; TCRdb's copy has only in-frame clones and lacks some. The table shows 120,000 or so clones, with about four fifths occurring only once. This chain uses TRBV29-1 with TRBJ1-1, with D unresolved. The sample consisted of PBMCs. The origin of this receptor is a woman aged 60-75 years in good health and CMV-seropositive. CDR3 sequence reads: CSVGREPNTEAFF. For the CDR3, the DNA is TGCAGCGTGGGCAGAGAACCTAACACTGAAGCTTTCTTT.